One and the same sample provided the 26 T cell receptor beta chains below, sequenced in a study of T cells in women clearing cervical HPV infection. Repertoires were generated with immunoSEQ multiplex PCR, while TCRdb's copy carries only in-frame clones and drops some. There are roughly 50,000 clones in the sample, with about 40% held by the top ten. Sequenced sample: blood buffy coat. The receptors were sampled from a woman between 18 and 70 years old with a cervical HPV16 infection that either progressed to CIN3+ or cleared (not recorded which).

Regarding this clone: The read ends 3 residues early relative to the CDR3; the germline J gene fills the gap. The rearrangement links TRBV10-3 to TRBJ2-3, with D perhaps TRBD1 (6 bases). The V gene's germline CDR1 is ENHRY and CDR2 SYGVKD. The CDR3 sequence is 14 residues long. This CDR3 is CAISDGKAGETQYF. Incomplete CDR3 DNA: TGTGCCATCAGTGATGGTAAGGCAGGGGAGACG.

The CDR3 sequence: CASSPLGGAGQYF. CDR3 DNA, as far as it was read: TGTGCCAGCTCACCGTTAGGGGGCGCGGGT. The chain has TRBV18 and TRBJ2-4; 7 bases are shared with TRBD1. Read data end 3 residues before the CDR3 end; the end is taken from the germline J gene. Germline V CDR1 and CDR2: KGHSH, LQKENI. The CDR3 extends over 13 amino acids.

About this clone itself: The read is 3 residues too short to cover the CDR3 end, so that end is filled in from the germline J gene. This chain joins TRBV19 and TRBJ2-3; 7 bases align to TRBD2. Germline V gene lookup returns CDR1 LNHDA and CDR2 SQIVND (reference sequence). CDR3 size: 15 residues. CDR3 sequence reads: CASSIIAGASETQYF. The DNA read from the CDR3 is TGTGCCAGTAGTATAATCGCGGGAGCTAGCGAGACG.

The covered CDR3 bases are TGTGCCAGTAGTATAGAGTACAGTAATGAAAAG. Translation gives CASSIEYSNEK. The whole CDR3 region reads CASSIEYSNEKLFF. The J gene is TRBJ2-2, the V gene TRBV19, with D unclear. The CDR3 is cut off 3 residues early in the read; its end comes from the germline J gene. CDR1 is LNHDA and CDR2 is SQIVND in the germline V gene (reference sequence). The CDR3 length is 14 residues.

On this clone: The read stops 3 residues short of the end of the CDR3; the missing end is completed from the germline J gene. J is TRBJ2-2 and V is TRBV5-1; D call uncertain. V gave up 4 bases and J gave up 0 bases, with 4 bases separating them. Looked up from germline, CDR1 is SGHRS and CDR2 is YFSETQ. The CDR3 is 13 residues long. The covered CDR3 bases are TGCGCCAGCAGCGTAGCGAACACCGGGGAG. Translated: CASSVANTGE. The CDR3 as a whole reads CASSVANTGELFF.

CDR3 DNA (partial): TGCAGTGCTAGAGAAGGGGGGGCCTCGTATGAG. Amino acid sequence: CSAREGGASYE. The entire CDR3 sequence reads CSAREGGASYEQFF. This chain connects TRBV20-1 to TRBJ2-1, with a tentative D call TRBD2 (7 bases). The CDR3 is cut off 3 residues early in the read; its end comes from the germline J gene. The germline V gene has CDR1 DFQATT and CDR2 SNEGSKA (reference sequence). This CDR3 is built from 14 residues. Deletions cut 0 bases from V and 8 bases from J, with 14 bases between.

Remarks on this clone: The read falls 3 residues short of the CDR3 end, and the missing part is taken from the germline J gene. The rearrangement joins TRBV5-1 to TRBJ2-3, with 8 bases aligning to TRBD1. The CDR3 is 15 residues long. Germline CDR1 reads SGHRS; CDR2 reads YFSETQ. The V segment lost 1 base and the J segment 4 bases; nucleotides outside the gene matches: 5. The CDR3 bases that were read are TGCGCCAGCAGCTTGCAGGACAGGGTTGCAGATACG. Amino acid sequence: CASSLQDRVADT. The entire CDR3 is CASSLQDRVADTQYF. The full variable domain, rest sourced from reference TRBV5-1 and TRBJ2-3, is KAGVTQTPRYLIKTRGQQVTLSCSPISGHRSVSWYQQTPGQGLQFLFEYFSETQRNKGNFPGRFSGRQFSNSRSEMNVSTLELGDSALYLCASSLQDRVADTQYFGPGTRLTVL.

Concerning this clone: The read halts 3 residues ahead of the CDR3 end, with the missing end drawn from the germline J gene. The rearrangement links TRBV2 to TRBJ2-2; 11 bases agree with TRBD2. The CDR3 is made up of 16 amino acids. The junction had 5 bases not matched to a gene; V was cut back by 2 bases and J by 6 bases. Germline-derived CDR1 and CDR2 are SNHLY and FYNNEI. The CDR3 bases that were read are TGTGCCAGCAGTGAACTAGCGGGGGGTAACTCCGGGGAG. Residues: CASSELAGGNSGE. Given in full, the CDR3 is CASSELAGGNSGELFF.

As to this clone: The read ends 3 residues early relative to the CDR3; the germline J gene fills the gap. The V and J genes are TRBV7-9 and TRBJ2-2; a possible D gene is TRBD1 (6 bases). Germline CDR1 reads SEHNR; CDR2 reads FQNEAQ (reference sequence). The CDR3 extends over 15 amino acids. Deletions cut 5 bases from V and 4 bases from J, with 14 bases between. Incomplete CDR3 DNA: TGTGCCAGCAGCCTGATACAGGGCGTCACCGGGGAG. This encodes CASSLIQGVTGE. The whole CDR3 protein reads CASSLIQGVTGELFF.

As regards this clone: The missing CDR3 end, 3 residues past where the read stops, is filled in from the germline J gene. V usage is TRBV20-1 and J usage is TRBJ1-6; D remains unclear. Germline CDR1 DFQATT, CDR2 SNEGSKA (reference sequence). Trimming shortened V by 1 base and J by 7 bases, and 5 bases separated the two germline ends. The CDR3 has 12 amino acids. CDR3 sequence reads: CSARVSNSPLHF. CDR3 DNA, as far as it was read: TGCAGTGCTAGAGTCTCCAATTCACCC.

Concerning this clone: The sequence runs out 3 residues before the end of the CDR3; the remainder is reconstructed from the germline J gene. V and J are TRBV7-3 and TRBJ2-1; TRBD1 aligns across 8 bases. The V gene's germline CDR1 is SGHTA and CDR2 FQGTGA. The trim removed 7 bases at V and 5 bases at J, leaving 10 bases unmatched. This CDR3 region has 15 residues. The CDR3 DNA, read in part, is TGTGCCAGCACCGTTACAGGGGGTCACAACAATGAG. Encoded protein: CASTVTGGHNNE. The full CDR3 reads CASTVTGGHNNEQFF.

A note on this clone: The CDR3 end is not reached by the read, which stops 3 residues before it; the germline J gene fills it in. In the same sample, other DNA sequences code for this CDR3. V and J are TRBV18 and TRBJ2-3; D not resolved. V lost 3 bases, J lost 2 bases, and 3 bases lay in between. Germline-derived CDR1 and CDR2 are KGHSH and LQKENI. This CDR3 is 12 amino acids long. CDR3 DNA (partial): TGTGCCAGCTCACCCTACACAGATACG. Amino acids: CASSPYTDT. The CDR3 in full is CASSPYTDTQYF.

About this clone itself: The read ends 3 residues shy of where the CDR3 ends; the end is completed using the germline J gene. The V and J genes are TRBV7-2 and TRBJ2-1, with 13 nucleotides matching TRBD2. The CDR3 consists of 15 residues. The germline V gene encodes CDR1 SGHTA and CDR2 FQGNSA. The ends lost 4 bases at V and 5 bases at J; junction bases unmatched: 2. CDR3 sequence reads: CASSSGLAGHNEQFF. The CDR3 bases that were read are TGTGCCAGCAGCTCGGGACTAGCGGGGCACAATGAG.

A remark on this clone: The read ends 3 residues before the CDR3 terminus; that terminus is restored from the germline J gene. In the same sample, other DNA sequences code for this CDR3. This rearrangement joins TRBV20-1 to TRBJ2-7; D unclear. CDR3 length: 12 amino acids. Per the germline V gene, CDR1 is DFQATT and CDR2 is SNEGSKA (reference sequence). The V and J ends lost 3 bases and 2 bases respectively, with 8 bases between them. The sequenced part of the CDR3 DNA is TGCAGTGCTAGTTCAAGCCCCTACGAG. Its protein is CSASSSPYE. The whole CDR3 region reads CSASSSPYEQYF.

On this clone itself: From the germline J gene comes the end of the CDR3, since the read stops 3 residues before it. V is TRBV6-2 or TRBV6-3 and J is TRBJ1-2; D perhaps matches TRBD1 (6 bases). Germline lookup yields CDR1 MNHEY and CDR2 SVGEGT. The CDR3 has 16 residues. The CDR3 spells CASSYLRRQGKDTYTF. CDR3 DNA (partial): TGTGCCAGCAGTTACCTCCGCCGGCAGGGGAAAGATACC.

As to this clone: The read ends 3 residues shy of where the CDR3 ends; the end is completed using the germline J gene. This sequence joins TRBV7-9 and TRBJ2-5, with 7 bases lining up with TRBD1. The V and J ends lost 5 bases and 1 base, in that order; junction bases with no gene match: 4. Germline loops: CDR1 SEHNR, CDR2 FQNEAQ (reference sequence). The CDR3 spans 14 residues. CDR3 sequence: CASSIGQAQETQYF. The part of the CDR3 DNA that was read is TGTGCCAGCAGCATCGGACAGGCCCAAGAGACC.

Details on this clone: The read halts 3 residues ahead of the CDR3 end, with the missing end drawn from the germline J gene. Other nucleotide sequences in the sample specify the same CDR3. The chain recombines TRBV19 with TRBJ1-3; 11 bases map to TRBD1. This CDR3 contains 16 residues. V lost 5 bases, J lost 7 bases, and 10 bases stayed unmatched. Germline V gives CDR1 LNHDA, CDR2 SQIVND (reference sequence). The CDR3 DNA, read in part, is TGTGCCAGTAGTCCACAAAAAGGGACAGGGGGGAACACC. It encodes CASSPQKGTGGNT. The full-length CDR3 reads as CASSPQKGTGGNTIYF.

Turning to this clone: The read finishes 3 residues shy of the CDR3 end, and the germline J gene is used to complete it. Other nucleotide sequences in the sample specify the same CDR3. This sequence joins TRBV30 and TRBJ1-3; 8 bases are shared with TRBD1. There are 15 residues in the CDR3. The V gene's germline CDR1 is GTSNPN and CDR2 SVGIG (reference sequence). V was clipped by 2 bases and J by 4 bases; unmatched bases: 7. The CDR3 DNA, read in part, is TGTGCCTGGAGTTCCGACAGGGGAACGGGAAACACC. As protein: CAWSSDRGTGNT. The whole CDR3 reads CAWSSDRGTGNTIYF.

A note on this clone: From the germline J gene comes the end of the CDR3, since the read stops 3 residues before it. The chain has TRBV7-8 and TRBJ1-1; TRBD1 aligns across 8 bases. The CDR3 is made up of 14 amino acids. V lost 3 bases, J lost 7 bases, and 7 bases stayed unmatched. Germline V gene lookup returns CDR1 SGHVS and CDR2 FQNEAQ. The CDR3 DNA, read in part, is TGTGCCAGCAGCTTGGGGACAGGCCCCTTTGAA. As protein: CASSLGTGPFE. The CDR3, in full, reads CASSLGTGPFEAFF.

In regard to this clone: The sequence runs out 3 residues before the end of the CDR3; the remainder is reconstructed from the germline J gene. Other DNA sequences from this sample encode an identical CDR3 as well. V usage is TRBV7-6 and J usage is TRBJ2-1; D may be TRBD1 (6 bases). Trimming stripped 5 bases from V and 4 bases from J, with 21 bases between. The CDR3 has 17 amino acids. Per the germline V gene, CDR1 is SGHVS and CDR2 is FNYEAQ. The CDR3 bases that were read are TGTGCCAGCAGCCCCCCCACAGGGACAATTGGGTACAATGAG. Protein sequence: CASSPPTGTIGYNE. The whole CDR3 is CASSPPTGTIGYNEQFF.

A remark on this clone: Sequencing ends 3 residues short of the CDR3 end; the germline J gene provides the rest. The rearrangement links TRBV18 to TRBJ2-4; perhaps TRBD1 as D (6 bases). Germline CDR1 is KGHSH and CDR2 is LQKENI. This CDR3 spans 12 amino acids. The CDR3 bases that were read are TGTGCCAGCTCGACCGCAGGGGTTGGT. It codes for CASSTAGVG. The whole CDR3 protein reads CASSTAGVGQYF.

As concerns this clone: With the read ending 3 residues before the CDR3 end, the germline J gene is used to fill in that end. The J gene is TRBJ1-4, the V gene TRBV7-9; the D gene is possibly TRBD1 (5 bases). CDR1 is SEHNR and CDR2 is FQNEAQ in the germline V gene (reference sequence). Trimming pared 6 bases from V and 3 bases from J, leaving 11 bases between. The CDR3 totals 14 residues. CDR3 DNA (partial): TGTGCCAGCAGTATCGGGGGATCTAATGAAAAA. Residues: CASSIGGSNEK. The CDR3 reads in full as CASSIGGSNEKLFF. Supplemented by reference TRBV7-9 and TRBJ1-4, the full variable domain reads DTGVSQNPRHKITKRGQNVTFRCDPISEHNRLYWYRQTLGQGPEFLTYFQNEAQLEKSRLLSDRFSAERPKGSFSTLEIQRTEQGDSAMYLCASSIGGSNEKLFFGSGTQLSVL.

A note on this clone: The read halts 3 residues ahead of the CDR3 end, with the missing end drawn from the germline J gene. J is TRBJ1-1 and V is TRBV6-1, with D uncertain. From germline, CDR1 is MNHNS and CDR2 SASEGT. CDR3 length: 13 amino acids. Trimming pared 1 base from V and 4 bases from J, leaving 7 bases between. The CDR3 spells CASSEGRVTEAFF. Partial CDR3 DNA: TGTGCCAGCAGTGAAGGTAGGGTCACTGAA.

In regard to this clone: Read sequence stops 3 residues before the CDR3 end, and the germline J gene provides the missing end. The chain uses TRBV7-8 and TRBJ2-7, with D maybe TRBD2 (7 bases). Germline CDR1 is SGHVS and CDR2 is FQNEAQ. The CDR3 has 13 residues. Trimming shortened V by 3 bases and J by 6 bases, and 12 bases separated the two germline ends. The CDR3 region is CASSFPGGLEQYF. CDR3 DNA, as far as it was read: TGTGCCAGCAGCTTCCCGGGGGGCCTCGAG. The full variable domain, its missing parts supplied by reference TRBV7-8 and TRBJ2-7, is GAGVSQSPRYKVAKRGQDVALRCDPISGHVSLFWYQQALGQGPEFLTYFQNEAQLDKSGLPSDRFFAERPEGSVSTLKIQRTQQEDSAVYLCASSFPGGLEQYFGPGTRLTVT.

As regards this clone: With the read ending 3 residues before the CDR3 end, the germline J gene is used to fill in that end. V and J are TRBV7-6 and TRBJ2-7; 8 bases map to TRBD2. V lost 3 bases, J lost 1 base, and 5 bases stayed unmatched. This CDR3 has 15 residues. Germline V gives CDR1 SGHVS, CDR2 FNYEAQ. The CDR3 here is CASSLGGGTSYEQYF. CDR3 DNA (partial): TGTGCCAGCAGCTTGGGCGGGGGGACTTCCTACGAG.

Of note for this clone: One junction end disagrees with the germline gene, perhaps due to a read error. The missing CDR3 end, 3 residues past where the read stops, is filled in from the germline J gene. At the DNA level, this CDR3 is encoded by other sequences in the same sample as well. The chain joins TRBV19 to TRBJ1-3; the D is unclear. The V gene's germline CDR1 is LNHDA and CDR2 SQIVND (reference sequence). The CDR3 runs to 14 residues. Incomplete CDR3 DNA: TGTGCCAGTAGTATCGGAGGGCTTGGAAACACT. Translation: CASSIGGLGNT. The CDR3 as a whole reads CASSIGGLGNTIYF.